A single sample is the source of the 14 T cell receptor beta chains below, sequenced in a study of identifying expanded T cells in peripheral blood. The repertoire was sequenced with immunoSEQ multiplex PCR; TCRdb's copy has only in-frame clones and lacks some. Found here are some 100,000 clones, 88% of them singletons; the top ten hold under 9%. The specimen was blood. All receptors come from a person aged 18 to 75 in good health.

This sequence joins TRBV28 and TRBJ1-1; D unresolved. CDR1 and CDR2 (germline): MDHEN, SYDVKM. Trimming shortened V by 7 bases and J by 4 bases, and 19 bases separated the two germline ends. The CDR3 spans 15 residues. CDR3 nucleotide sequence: TGTGCCAGCAATCCCCCGGGCGGGGTCTTCACTGAAGCTTTCTTT. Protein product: CASNPPGGVFTEAFF. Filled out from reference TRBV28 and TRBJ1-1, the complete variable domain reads DVKVTQSSRYLVKRTGEKVFLECVQDMDHENMFWYRQDPGLGLRLIYFSYDVKMKEKGDIPEGYSVSREKKERFSLILESASTNQTSMYLCASNPPGGVFTEAFFGQGTRLTVV.

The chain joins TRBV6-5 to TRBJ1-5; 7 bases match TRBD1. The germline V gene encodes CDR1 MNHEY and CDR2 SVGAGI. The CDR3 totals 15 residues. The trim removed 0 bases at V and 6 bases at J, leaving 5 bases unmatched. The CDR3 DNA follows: TGTGCCAGCAGTTACTCTCGGACAGGACCTCAGCCCCAGCATTTT. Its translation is CASSYSRTGPQPQHF.

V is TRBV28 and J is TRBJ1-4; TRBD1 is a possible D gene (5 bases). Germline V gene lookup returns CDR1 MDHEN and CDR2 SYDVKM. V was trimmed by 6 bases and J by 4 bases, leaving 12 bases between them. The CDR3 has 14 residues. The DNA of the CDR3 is TGTGCCAGCAGGCCCGGGACTCATAATGAAAAACTGTTTTTT. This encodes CASRPGTHNEKLFF.

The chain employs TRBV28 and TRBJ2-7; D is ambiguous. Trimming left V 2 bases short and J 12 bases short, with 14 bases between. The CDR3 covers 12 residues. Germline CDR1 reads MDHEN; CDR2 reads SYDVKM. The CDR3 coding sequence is TGTGCCAGCAGTTTAACCCTGTCGGCGTTGTACTTC. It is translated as CASSLTLSALYF.

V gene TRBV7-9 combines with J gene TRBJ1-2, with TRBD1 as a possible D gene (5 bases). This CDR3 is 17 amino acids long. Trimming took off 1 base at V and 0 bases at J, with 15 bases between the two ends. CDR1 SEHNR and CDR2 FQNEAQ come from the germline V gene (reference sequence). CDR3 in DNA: TGTGCCAGCAGCTTAGTGTCGGGACTACGCACTAACTATGGCTACACCTTC. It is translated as CASSLVSGLRTNYGYTF.

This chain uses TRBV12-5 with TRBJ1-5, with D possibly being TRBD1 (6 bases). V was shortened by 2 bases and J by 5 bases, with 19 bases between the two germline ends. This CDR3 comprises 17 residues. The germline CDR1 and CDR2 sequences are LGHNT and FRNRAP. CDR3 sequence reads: CASGLRQVEGGDQPQHF. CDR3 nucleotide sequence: TGTGCTAGTGGTTTGAGGCAGGTCGAGGGGGGGGATCAGCCCCAGCATTTT.

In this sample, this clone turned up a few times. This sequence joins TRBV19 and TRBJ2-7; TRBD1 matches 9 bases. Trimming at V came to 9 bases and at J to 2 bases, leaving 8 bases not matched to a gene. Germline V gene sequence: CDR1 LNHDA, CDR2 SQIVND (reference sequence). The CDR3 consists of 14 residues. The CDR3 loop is CASRLGQGPYEQYF. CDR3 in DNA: TGTGCCAGCCGATTGGGACAGGGTCCCTACGAGCAGTACTTC.

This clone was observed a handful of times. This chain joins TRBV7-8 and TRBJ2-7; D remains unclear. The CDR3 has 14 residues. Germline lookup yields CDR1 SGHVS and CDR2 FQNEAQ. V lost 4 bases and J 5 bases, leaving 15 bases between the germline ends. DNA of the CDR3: TGTGCCAGCAGCTCGTTTGGGCCCGGAGACGAGCAGTACTTC. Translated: CASSSFGPGDEQYF.

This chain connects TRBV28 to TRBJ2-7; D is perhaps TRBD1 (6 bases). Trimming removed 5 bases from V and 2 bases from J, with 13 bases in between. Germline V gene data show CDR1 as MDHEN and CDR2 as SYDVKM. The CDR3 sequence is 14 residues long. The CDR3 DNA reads TGTGCCAGCAGTATTCCGGGACAAACCTACGAGCAGTACTTC. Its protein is CASSIPGQTYEQYF.

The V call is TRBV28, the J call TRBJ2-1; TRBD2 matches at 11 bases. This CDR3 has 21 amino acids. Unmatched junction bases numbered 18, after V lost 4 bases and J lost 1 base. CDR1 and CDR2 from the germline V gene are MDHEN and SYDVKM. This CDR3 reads CASSWPGRTRLAGLSYNEQFF. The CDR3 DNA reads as TGTGCCAGCAGTTGGCCGGGACGGACTAGACTAGCGGGGCTGTCCTACAATGAGCAGTTCTTC.

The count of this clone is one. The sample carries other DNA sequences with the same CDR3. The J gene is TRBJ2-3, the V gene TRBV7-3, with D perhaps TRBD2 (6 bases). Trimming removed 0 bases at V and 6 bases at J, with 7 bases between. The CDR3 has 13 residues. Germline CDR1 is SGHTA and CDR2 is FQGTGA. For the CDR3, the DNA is TGTGCCAGCAGCTTAACGGGGGGTGATACGCAGTATTTT. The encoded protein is CASSLTGGDTQYF.

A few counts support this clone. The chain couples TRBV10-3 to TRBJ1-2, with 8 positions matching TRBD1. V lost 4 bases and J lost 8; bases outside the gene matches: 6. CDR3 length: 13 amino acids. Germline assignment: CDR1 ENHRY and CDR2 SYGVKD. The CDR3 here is CAISAVTGEGYTF. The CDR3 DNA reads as TGTGCCATCAGTGCGGTGACAGGGGAAGGCTACACCTTC.

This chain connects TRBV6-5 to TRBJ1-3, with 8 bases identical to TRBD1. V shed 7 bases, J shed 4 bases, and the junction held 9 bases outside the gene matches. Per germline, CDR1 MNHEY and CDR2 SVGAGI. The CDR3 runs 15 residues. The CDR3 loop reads CASTRTGTSGNTIYF. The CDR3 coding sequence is TGTGCCAGCACCAGGACAGGGACGTCGGGAAACACCATATATTTT.

CDR3: CASSPGVETQYF. CDR3 in DNA: TGCGCCAGCAGCCCAGGGGTGGAGACCCAGTACTTC. The gene calls are TRBV5-1 and TRBJ2-5; maybe TRBD1 (6 bases). In germline, CDR1 is SGHRS, CDR2 YFSETQ. The CDR3 consists of 12 residues. The V end was cut by 4 bases, the J end by 5 bases, with 9 bases between.